These 8 T cell receptor beta chains originate from one sample sequenced in a study of T-cell memory formation after mild COVID-19. TCRdb reprocessed the 5' RACE reads via MiXCR and lists one record per CDR3 protein. The table includes approximately 98,000 distinct CDR3 sequences, 18% detected once. The sequencing sample was made of PBMCs or a T cell subset sorted from them (not recorded which). Receptor source: a man younger than 35 who had mild COVID-19 (a few samples of this study predate the infection). Cell type and time point are not known.

Only a few counts were recorded for this clonotype. J is TRBJ1-2 and V is TRBV9; tentative D call: TRBD1 (5 bases). Trimming removed 0 bases from V and 2 bases from J, with 8 bases in between. The CDR3 is 14 amino acids. The germline V gene has CDR1 SGDLS and CDR2 YYNGEE. The chain's CDR3 is CASSVDGGNYGYTF. The CDR3 DNA sequence: TGTGCCAGCAGCGTAGATGGGGGGAACTATGGCTACACCTTC.

The V gene is TRBV5-1, the J gene TRBJ2-1, with TRBD2 matching 15 bases. The germline gives CDR1 SGHRS, CDR2 YFSETQ. The V segment lost 3 bases and the J segment 8 bases; nucleotides outside the gene matches: 9. The CDR3 has 17 amino acids. CDR3 amino acids: CASSSGLAGGPSDEQFF. The CDR3 nucleotides read TGCGCCAGCAGCTCCGGACTAGCGGGGGGGCCAAGCGATGAGCAGTTCTTC.

This clonotype was seen only a few times. This sequence joins TRBV7-2 and TRBJ2-3; 8 bases are shared with TRBD1. This CDR3 has 14 residues. V gave up 5 bases and J gave up 10 bases; unmatched junction bases: 11. From germline, CDR1 is SGHTA and CDR2 FQGNSA. The CDR3 protein is CASSPTLTGASQYF. In DNA, the CDR3 is TGTGCCAGCAGCCCGACATTGACAGGGGCCTCGCAGTATTTT.

The V gene is TRBV9, the J gene TRBJ2-3; 7 bases match TRBD2. The CDR3 spans 15 residues. The germline V gene has CDR1 SGDLS and CDR2 YYNGEE. The V and J ends lost 4 bases and 3 bases, in that order; junction bases with no gene match: 8. In nucleotides, the CDR3 is TGTGCCAGCAGCCCGAAGACTAGCCTGACAGATACGCAGTATTTT. It codes for CASSPKTSLTDTQYF.

The CDR3 loop is CASSFGRLAGVTDTQYF. In DNA, the CDR3 is TGTGCCAGCAGCTTTGGCAGGCTAGCGGGGGTCACAGATACGCAGTATTTT. The chain is built from TRBV12-3 or TRBV12-4 and TRBJ2-3; 10 bases agree with TRBD2. The CDR3 consists of 17 residues. Trimming took 6 bases from V and 2 from J; bases not matched to a gene: 11.

This clonotype came up a few times. The chain has TRBV7-2 and TRBJ1-3; no definite D call. Germline CDR1 SGHTA, CDR2 FQGNSA. Trimming left V 1 base short and J 0 bases short, with 4 bases between. There are 14 residues in the CDR3. The CDR3 coding sequence is TGTGCCAGCAGCTTAGGAGTCTCTGGAAACACCATATATTTT. Protein sequence: CASSLGVSGNTIYF.

This chain links TRBV7-9 with TRBJ2-1, with 7 bases identical to TRBD2. V lost 0 bases and J lost 10; bases outside the gene matches: 6. From germline, CDR1 is SEHNR and CDR2 FQNEAQ (reference sequence). There are 14 residues in the CDR3. CDR3: CASSLAPGGREQFF. CDR3 DNA: TGTGCCAGCAGCTTAGCCCCGGGAGGCAGGGAGCAGTTCTTC.

This chain links TRBV5-1 with TRBJ2-1; 8 nucleotides align to TRBD2. This CDR3 contains 14 residues. V trimming: 4 bases; J trimming: 5 bases; junction bases outside the gene matches: 5. From germline, CDR1 is SGHRS and CDR2 YFSETQ. For the CDR3, the DNA is TGCGCCAGCAGCGCTAGCGGGTGGGACAATGAGCAGTTCTTC. Translation: CASSASGWDNEQFF. Complete variable domain (other parts from reference TRBV5-1 and TRBJ2-1): KAGVTQTPRYLIKTRGQQVTLSCSPISGHRSVSWYQQTPGQGLQFLFEYFSETQRNKGNFPGRFSGRQFSNSRSEMNVSTLELGDSALYLCASSASGWDNEQFFGPGTRLTVL.